These 11 T cell receptor beta chains originate from one sample sequenced in a study of shared T cell receptors in the human thymus. Here immunoSEQ multiplex PCR was the method, and the copy in TCRdb shows in-frame clones only, minus some. This sample has about 610,000 clones, with around nine tenths found just once. These sequences were also reported in another study, on human thymus T cells.

The source material was thymocytes. The source is a boy in the first two years of life with a congenital heart defect.

DNA for the CDR3: TGCGCCAGCAGCCAAGAGGGCGGGCTTGGTTACAATGAGCAGTTCTTC. Amino acids: CASSQEGGLGYNEQFF. The chain has TRBV4-3 and TRBJ2-1, with a tentative D call TRBD2 (5 bases). The CDR3 sequence is 16 residues long. The ends were cut back, 0 bases at V and 4 bases at J, with 13 bases in the middle. CDR1 and CDR2 (germline): LGHNA, YSLEER.

This rearrangement joins TRBV18 to TRBJ2-5; D call uncertain. This CDR3 spans 13 amino acids. Looked up from germline, CDR1 is KGHSH and CDR2 is LQKENI. V lost 4 bases to trimming and J lost 6 bases, with 12 bases between them. In nucleotides, the CDR3 is TGTGCCAGCTCACGCCCTAGAGGAAAGACCCAGTACTTC. It yields the protein CASSRPRGKTQYF.

This clone was observed a single time. The V gene is TRBV21-1, the J gene TRBJ1-2; the table calls TRBD1, which could not be checked here. TRBV21-1 is a recognized pseudogene. The CDR3 covers 15 residues. Written as DNA, the CDR3 is TGTGCCAGCAGCAAAGGGGAAGGGGCGACCTATGGCTACACCTTC. Its protein is CASSKGEGATYGYTF.

CDR3 in DNA: TGTGCCTGGAGTGTAGGCGGGACCAACACCGGGGAGCTGTTTTTT. This gives the protein CAWSVGGTNTGELFF. V usage is TRBV30 and J usage is TRBJ2-2; D is perhaps TRBD2 (6 bases). V lost 0 bases, J lost 2 bases, and 10 bases lay in between. There are 15 residues in the CDR3. Germline-derived CDR1 and CDR2 are GTSNPN and SVGIG (reference sequence).

The genes are TRBV7-3 and TRBJ2-5; 9 positions match TRBD2. Germline loops: CDR1 SGHTA, CDR2 FQGTGA. V lost 2 bases, J lost 5 bases, and 15 bases stayed unmatched. This CDR3 is built from 18 residues. Here the CDR3 DNA reads TGTGCCAGCAGCTTAGGAATGTCTGAGGCGGGAGGGCCGGAGACCCAGTACTTC. Its translation: CASSLGMSEAGGPETQYF.

The chain combines TRBV10-2 with TRBJ2-1; 7 bases align to TRBD1. V gave up 8 bases and J gave up 11 bases; unmatched junction bases: 18. This CDR3 is built from 15 residues. Germline-derived CDR1 and CDR2 are WSHSY and SAAADI. The CDR3 loop reads CASGPQGPPGLKQFF. Written as DNA, the CDR3 is TGCGCCAGCGGGCCACAGGGGCCACCCGGGCTCAAGCAGTTCTTC.

This CDR3 reads CASSDDRSTGELFF. The CDR3 DNA sequence: TGTGCCAGCAGTGACGACAGGAGCACCGGGGAGCTGTTTTTT. V usage is TRBV25-1 and J usage is TRBJ2-2, with a tentative D call TRBD1 (6 bases). CDR3 length: 14 amino acids. V was clipped by 3 bases and J by 4 bases, with 9 bases between them. CDR1 MGHDK and CDR2 SYGVNS come from the germline V gene.

The chain carries TRBV11-2 and TRBJ2-1; the D gene is possibly TRBD2 (5 bases). The CDR3 runs 15 residues. Germline-derived CDR1 and CDR2 are SGHAT and FQNNGV. The V end was cut by 2 bases, the J end by 3 bases, with 11 bases between. CDR3 coding DNA: TGTGCCAGCAGCTTATGGCGTGCGGGCTACAATGAGCAGTTCTTC. Amino acids: CASSLWRAGYNEQFF.

The J gene is TRBJ2-7, the V gene TRBV30, with TRBD2 identical over 13 bases. Germline V gene data show CDR1 as GTSNPN and CDR2 as SVGIG (reference sequence). With 0 bases clipped from V and 4 bases from J, the junction kept 3 bases outside the gene matches. CDR3 length: 15 residues. CDR3 region: CAWSVTTSGRYEQYF. The CDR3 coding sequence is TGTGCCTGGAGTGTAACGACTAGCGGGAGGTACGAGCAGTACTTC. The full variable domain, with the rest looked up from reference TRBV30 and TRBJ2-7, is SQTIHQWPATLVQPVGSPLSLECTVEGTSNPNLYWYRQAAGRGLQLLFYSVGIGQISSEVPQNLSASRPQDRQFILSSKKLLLSDSGFYLCAWSVTTSGRYEQYFGPGTRLTVT.

The rearrangement joins TRBV9 to TRBJ1-2, with TRBD1 identical over 10 bases. The germline gives CDR1 SGDLS, CDR2 YYNGEE. The V and J ends lost 3 bases and 8 bases, in that order; junction bases with no gene match: 7. The CDR3 extends over 14 amino acids. Here the CDR3 reads CASSGQGAIGGYTF. The CDR3, as DNA: TGTGCCAGCAGCGGACAGGGGGCGATTGGAGGCTACACCTTC.

V usage is TRBV6-1 and J usage is TRBJ1-2; the D gene is possibly TRBD1 (6 bases). Germline loops: CDR1 MNHNS, CDR2 SASEGT. V lost 6 bases to trimming and J lost 4 bases, with 15 bases between them. The CDR3 contains 14 residues. The CDR3 DNA is TGTGCCAGCAGATCCTACAGGGACCCCTATGGCTACACCTTC. Protein product: CASRSYRDPYGYTF.